This T cell receptor (beta chain) originates from a study of T cell responses to AZD1222 COVID-19 vaccine. Study observations and caveats: In a largely white British group with more females than males, clonal diversity was possibly underestimated.

Concerning this clone itself: As yet, its antigen is unknown.

Sequencing was performed with immunoSEQ multiplex PCR; in TCRdb, only in-frame clones are kept and a portion is missing. The sample lists some 100,000 clones, 86% occurring once. This CDR3 is built from 14 residues. In germline, CDR1 is MRHNA, CDR2 SNTAGT. V was cut by 4 bases and J by 10 bases, with 14 bases left in between. The V call is TRBV6-4, the J call TRBJ1-6; a weak D match, TRBD1 (6 bases). Source: peripheral blood, taken 28 days after the second AZD1222 dose. The source is an adult who received the AZD1222 COVID-19 vaccine. DNA for the CDR3: TGTGCCAGCAGTGTTGGACCAGGGGAATCACCCCTCCACTTT. It specifies CASSVGPGESPLHF.